This TCR beta chain derives from a study of beta chain features in type 1 diabetes. This clone has more than one count but fewer than ten. Its antigen is as yet unknown. The entirety of the isolated RNA underwent reverse transcription, so expressed TCRB transcripts were sequenced. Method: immunoSEQ multiplex PCR; TCRdb's copy keeps in-frame clones and lacks some. The table lists some 360,000 clones, roughly a fifth of them singletons, with approximately 0.041% in the top ten. Regarding the study as a whole: Among patients with Type 1 diabetes, TCRB CDR3s were moderately but significantly shorter in every one of the four CD4+ subsets.

The CDR3 sequence is 16 residues long. From germline, CDR1 is SEHNR and CDR2 FQNEAQ (reference sequence). Losses at the gene ends were 3 bases for V and 6 bases for J; bases not matched to a gene: 12. This rearrangement joins TRBV7-9 to TRBJ2-7; 9 bases line up with TRBD1. This receptor was obtained from a woman aged 18-29 years in good health. Specimen: naive CD4+ T cells from blood. CDR3 in amino acids: CASSFAPGQGRGEQYF. The CDR3 DNA sequence: TGTGCCAGCAGCTTCGCTCCGGGACAGGGAAGGGGCGAGCAGTACTTC.